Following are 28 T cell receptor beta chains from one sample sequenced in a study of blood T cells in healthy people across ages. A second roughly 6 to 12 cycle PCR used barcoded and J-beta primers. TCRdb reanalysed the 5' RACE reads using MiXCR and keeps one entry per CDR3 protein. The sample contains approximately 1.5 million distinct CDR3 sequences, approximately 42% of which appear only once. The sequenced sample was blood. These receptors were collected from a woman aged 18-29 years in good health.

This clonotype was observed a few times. CDR3 sequence: CASSLAVAGTDTQYF. For the CDR3, the DNA is TGCGCCAGCAGCTTAGCGGTGGCTGGCACAGATACGCAGTATTTT. The chain has TRBV5-1 and TRBJ2-3; possibly TRBD2 for D (5 bases). This CDR3 is built from 15 residues. Trimming removed 2 bases from V and 1 base from J, with 11 bases in between. Germline V gives CDR1 SGHRS, CDR2 YFSETQ.

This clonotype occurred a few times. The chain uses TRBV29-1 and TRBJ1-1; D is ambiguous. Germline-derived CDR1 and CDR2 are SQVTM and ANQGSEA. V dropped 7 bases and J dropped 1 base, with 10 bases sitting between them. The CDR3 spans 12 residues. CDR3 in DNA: TGCAGCGCCCCAGGATGGAACACTGAAGCTTTCTTT. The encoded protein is CSAPGWNTEAFF.

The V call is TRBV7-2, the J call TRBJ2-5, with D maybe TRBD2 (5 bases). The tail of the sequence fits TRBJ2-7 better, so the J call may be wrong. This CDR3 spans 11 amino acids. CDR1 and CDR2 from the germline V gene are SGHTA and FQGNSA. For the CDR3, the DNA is TGTGCCAGCCTAGCTTCCGGCGAGCAGTACTTC. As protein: CASLASGEQYF.

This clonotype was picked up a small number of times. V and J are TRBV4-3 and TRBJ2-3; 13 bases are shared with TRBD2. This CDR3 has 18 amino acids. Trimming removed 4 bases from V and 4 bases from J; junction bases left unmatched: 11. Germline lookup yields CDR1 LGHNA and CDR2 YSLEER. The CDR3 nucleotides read TGCGCCAGCAGCCGCACGACTAGCGGGGGGTTGCTTGCAGATACGCAGTATTTT. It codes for CASSRTTSGGLLADTQYF.

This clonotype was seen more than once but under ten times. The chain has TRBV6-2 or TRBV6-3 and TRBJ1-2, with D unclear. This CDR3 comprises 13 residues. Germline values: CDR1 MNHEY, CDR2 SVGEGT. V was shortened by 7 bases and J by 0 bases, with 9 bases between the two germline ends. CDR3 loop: CASMTDANYGYTF. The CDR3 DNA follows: TGTGCCAGCATGACCGACGCTAACTATGGCTACACCTTC.

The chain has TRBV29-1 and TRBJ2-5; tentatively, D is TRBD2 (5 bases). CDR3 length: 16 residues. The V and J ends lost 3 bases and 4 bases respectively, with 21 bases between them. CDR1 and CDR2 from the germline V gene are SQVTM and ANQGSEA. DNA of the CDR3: TGCAGCGTTGATGGGTCCGAGGAATTTGGAGGAGAGACCCAGTACTTC. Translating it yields CSVDGSEEFGGETQYF.

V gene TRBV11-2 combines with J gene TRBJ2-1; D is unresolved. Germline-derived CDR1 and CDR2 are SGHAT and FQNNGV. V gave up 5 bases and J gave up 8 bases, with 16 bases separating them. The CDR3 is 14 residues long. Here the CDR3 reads CASSLKRSGDEQFF. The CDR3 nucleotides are TGTGCCAGCAGCCTGAAGCGATCTGGGGATGAGCAGTTCTTC.

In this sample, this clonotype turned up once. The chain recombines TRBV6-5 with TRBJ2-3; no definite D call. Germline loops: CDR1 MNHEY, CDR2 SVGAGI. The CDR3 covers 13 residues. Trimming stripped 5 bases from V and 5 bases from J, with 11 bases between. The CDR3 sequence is CASSPPTGDTQYF. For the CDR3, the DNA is TGTGCCAGCAGTCCACCAACGGGAGATACGCAGTATTTT.

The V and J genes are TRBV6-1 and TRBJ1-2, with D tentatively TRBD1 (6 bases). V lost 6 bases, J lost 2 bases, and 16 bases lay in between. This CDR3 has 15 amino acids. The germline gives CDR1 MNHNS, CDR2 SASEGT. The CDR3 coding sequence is TGTGCCAGCAGATCCCGAACCGGACAGAACTATGGCTACACCTTC. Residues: CASRSRTGQNYGYTF.

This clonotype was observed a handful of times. DNA of the CDR3: TGTGCCAGCAGCTTCTCCTTCGGGTCCTACGAGCAGTACTTC. It translates to CASSFSFGSYEQYF. The rearrangement uses TRBV7-2 and TRBJ2-7; D not certain. From germline, CDR1 is SGHTA and CDR2 FQGNSA. V dropped 3 bases and J dropped 1 base, with 10 bases sitting between them. The CDR3 is made up of 14 amino acids.

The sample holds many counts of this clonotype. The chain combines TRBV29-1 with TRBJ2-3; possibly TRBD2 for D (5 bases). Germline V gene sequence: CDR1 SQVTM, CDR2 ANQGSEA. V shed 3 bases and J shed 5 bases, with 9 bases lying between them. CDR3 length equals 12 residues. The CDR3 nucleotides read TGCAGCGTTGAGGGGAGCGGAGATACGCAGTATTTT. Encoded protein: CSVEGSGDTQYF.

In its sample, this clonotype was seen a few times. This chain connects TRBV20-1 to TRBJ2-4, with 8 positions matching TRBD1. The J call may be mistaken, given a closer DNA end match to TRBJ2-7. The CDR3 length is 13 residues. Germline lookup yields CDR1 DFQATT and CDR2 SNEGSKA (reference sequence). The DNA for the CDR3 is TGCAGTGCTCGCCGGACAGGGCTTTACGAGCAGTACTTC. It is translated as CSARRTGLYEQYF.

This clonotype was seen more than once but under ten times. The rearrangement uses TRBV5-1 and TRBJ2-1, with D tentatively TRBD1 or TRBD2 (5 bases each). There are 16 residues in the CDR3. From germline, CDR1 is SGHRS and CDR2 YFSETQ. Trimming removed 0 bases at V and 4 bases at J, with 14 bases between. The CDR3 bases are TGCGCCAGCAGCTTGGTCGTTGGGACGGATTACAATGAGCAGTTCTTC. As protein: CASSLVVGTDYNEQFF. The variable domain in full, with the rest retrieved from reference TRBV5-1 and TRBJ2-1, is KAGVTQTPRYLIKTRGQQVTLSCSPISGHRSVSWYQQTPGQGLQFLFEYFSETQRNKGNFPGRFSGRQFSNSRSEMNVSTLELGDSALYLCASSLVVGTDYNEQFFGPGTRLTVL.

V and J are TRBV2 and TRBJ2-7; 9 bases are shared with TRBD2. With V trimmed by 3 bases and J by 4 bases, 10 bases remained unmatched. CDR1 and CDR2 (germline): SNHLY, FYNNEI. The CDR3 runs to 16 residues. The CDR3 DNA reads TGTGCCAGCAGTGAGGGGACCGGGACTAGCATGTACGAGCAGTACTTC. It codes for CASSEGTGTSMYEQYF.

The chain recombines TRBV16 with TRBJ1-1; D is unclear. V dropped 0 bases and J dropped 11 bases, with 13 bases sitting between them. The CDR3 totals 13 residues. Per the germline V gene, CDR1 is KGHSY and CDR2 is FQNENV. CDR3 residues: CASSQSSTRTAFF. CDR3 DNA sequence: TGTGCCAGCAGCCAATCTAGTACAAGGACGGCTTTCTTT.

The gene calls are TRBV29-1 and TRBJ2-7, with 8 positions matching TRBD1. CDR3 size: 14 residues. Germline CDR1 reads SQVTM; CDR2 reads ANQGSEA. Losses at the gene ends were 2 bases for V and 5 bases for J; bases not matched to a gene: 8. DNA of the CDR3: TGCAGCGTTGAAACCGAGGACAGGGCACACGAGCAGTACTTC. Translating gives CSVETEDRAHEQYF.

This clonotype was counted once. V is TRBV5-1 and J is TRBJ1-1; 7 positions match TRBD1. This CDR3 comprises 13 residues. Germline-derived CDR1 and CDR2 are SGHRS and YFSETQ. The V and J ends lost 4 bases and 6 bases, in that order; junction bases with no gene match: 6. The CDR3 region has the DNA TGCGCCAGCAGCACGGGACAGAGCCCTGAAGCTTTCTTT. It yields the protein CASSTGQSPEAFF.

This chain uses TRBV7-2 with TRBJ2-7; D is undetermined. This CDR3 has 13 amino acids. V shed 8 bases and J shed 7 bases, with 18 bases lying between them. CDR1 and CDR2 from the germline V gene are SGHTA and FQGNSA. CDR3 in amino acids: CASGSQGYNEQYF. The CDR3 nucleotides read TGTGCCAGCGGATCCCAAGGATACAATGAGCAGTACTTC. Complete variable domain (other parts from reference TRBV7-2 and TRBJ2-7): GAGVSQSPSNKVTEKGKDVELRCDPISGHTALYWYRQSLGQGLEFLIYFQGNSAPDKSGLPSDRFSAERTGGSVSTLTIQRTQQEDSAVYLCASGSQGYNEQYFGPGTRLTVT.

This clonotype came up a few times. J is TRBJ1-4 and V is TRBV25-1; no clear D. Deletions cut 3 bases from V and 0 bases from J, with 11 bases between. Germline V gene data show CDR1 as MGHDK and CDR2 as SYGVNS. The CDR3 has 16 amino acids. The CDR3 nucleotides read TGTGCCAGCAGTGAGGGTGTAGTTGCAACTAATGAAAAACTGTTTTTT. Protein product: CASSEGVVATNEKLFF.

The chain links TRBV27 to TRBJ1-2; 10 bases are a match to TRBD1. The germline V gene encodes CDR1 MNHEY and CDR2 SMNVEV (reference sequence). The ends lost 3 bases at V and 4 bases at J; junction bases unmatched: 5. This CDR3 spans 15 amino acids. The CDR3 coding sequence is TGTGCCAGCAGTTTCACCGGGACAGGGGTCTATGGCTACACCTTC. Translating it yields CASSFTGTGVYGYTF.

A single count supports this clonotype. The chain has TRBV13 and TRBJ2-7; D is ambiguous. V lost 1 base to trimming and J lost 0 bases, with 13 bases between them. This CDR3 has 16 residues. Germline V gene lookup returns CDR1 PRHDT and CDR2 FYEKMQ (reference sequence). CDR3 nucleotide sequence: TGTGCCAGCAGCTTAGATCCGGTGACGGGCTCCTACGAGCAGTACTTC. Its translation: CASSLDPVTGSYEQYF. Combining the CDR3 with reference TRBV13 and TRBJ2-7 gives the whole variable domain AAGVIQSPRHLIKEKRETATLKCYPIPRHDTVYWYQQGPGQDPQFLISFYEKMQSDKGSIPDRFSAQQFSDYHSELNMSSLELGDSALYFCASSLDPVTGSYEQYFGPGTRLTVT.

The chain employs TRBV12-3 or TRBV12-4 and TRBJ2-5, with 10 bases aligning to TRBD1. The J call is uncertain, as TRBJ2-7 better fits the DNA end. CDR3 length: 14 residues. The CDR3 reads CASSSGDRGHEQYF. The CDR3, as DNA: TGTGCCAGCAGTTCGGGGGACAGGGGCCACGAGCAGTACTTC.

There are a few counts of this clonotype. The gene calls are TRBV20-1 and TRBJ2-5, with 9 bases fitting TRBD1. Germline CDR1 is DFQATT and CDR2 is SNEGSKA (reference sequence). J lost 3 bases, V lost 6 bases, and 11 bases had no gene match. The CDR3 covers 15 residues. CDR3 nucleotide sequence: TGCAGTGCAAATCCGGGACAGGGCATGAAAGAGACCCAGTACTTC. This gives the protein CSANPGQGMKETQYF.

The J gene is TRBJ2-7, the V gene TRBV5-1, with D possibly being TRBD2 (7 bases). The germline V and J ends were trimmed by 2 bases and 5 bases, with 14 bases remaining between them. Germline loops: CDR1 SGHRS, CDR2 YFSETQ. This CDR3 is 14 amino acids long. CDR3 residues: CASSFGGQVDEQYF. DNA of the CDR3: TGCGCCAGCAGCTTCGGGGGGCAGGTGGACGAGCAGTACTTC.

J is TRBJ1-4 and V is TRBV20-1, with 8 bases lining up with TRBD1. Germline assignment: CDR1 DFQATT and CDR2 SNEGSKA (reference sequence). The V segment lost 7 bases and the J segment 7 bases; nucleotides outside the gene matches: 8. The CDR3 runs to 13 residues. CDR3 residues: CSGGTGDSEKLFF. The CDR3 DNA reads TGCAGTGGGGGGACAGGAGATAGTGAAAAACTGTTTTTT.

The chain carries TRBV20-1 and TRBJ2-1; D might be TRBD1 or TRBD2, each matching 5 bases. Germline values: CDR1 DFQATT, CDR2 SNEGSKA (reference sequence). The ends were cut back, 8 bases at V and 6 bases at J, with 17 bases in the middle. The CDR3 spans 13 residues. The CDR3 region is CSTGGQGVNEQFF. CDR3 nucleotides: TGCAGTACCGGCGGGCAGGGAGTCAATGAGCAGTTCTTC.

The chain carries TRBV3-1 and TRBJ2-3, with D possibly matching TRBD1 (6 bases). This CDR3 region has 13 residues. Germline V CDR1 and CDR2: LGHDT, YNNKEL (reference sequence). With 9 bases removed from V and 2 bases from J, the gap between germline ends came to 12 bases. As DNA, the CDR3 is TGTGCCAGTCGGACAGAATACACAGATACGCAGTATTTT. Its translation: CASRTEYTDTQYF.

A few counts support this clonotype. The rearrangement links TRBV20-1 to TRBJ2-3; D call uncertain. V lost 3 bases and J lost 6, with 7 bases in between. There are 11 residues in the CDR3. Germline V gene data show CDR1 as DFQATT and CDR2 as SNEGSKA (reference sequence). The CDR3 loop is CSARAFDTQYF. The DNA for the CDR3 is TGCAGTGCTAGGGCTTTTGATACGCAGTATTTT.